This T cell receptor (beta chain) was observed in a study of cytomegalovirus exposure and HLA in healthy donors (dated by TCRdb to 2016 to 2017). At the level of the whole study: An earlier analysis of several hundred of the donors reported roughly 270 Gb of sequence data and approximately 110 million unique TCR beta sequences from 150 million to 200 million T cells. An earlier analysis of 587 of the donors used high-throughput TCR beta sequencing to judge whether each TCR beta V gene segment behaved as functional or pseudogenic. Typing coverage differed by locus: A, B, C, DRB1 and DQB1 were typed in roughly 620-630 donors, DQA1 in 522, DPA1 in approximately 600, and DPB1 in 472. A later genetic analysis took genome-wide SNP genotypes for about three fifths of the 666 donors and used that subset as a discovery cohort. Approximately 300 gigabases of sequencing data and around 90 million unique TCR sequences made up an early release that covered about 640 HLA-typed donors. Alongside the repertoire data, information on donor age, sex, ethnicity and CMV serostatus was compiled. A handful of DR-DQ haplotypes were handled as single units for association and clustering because linkage in the cohort was strong. The study aimed to test whether cataloging public T cell receptors could reveal signatures of past pathogen exposure. Class I and class II HLA loci were covered by the typing at four-digit resolution. High-throughput TCR immunosequencing, statistical association of individual TCRs with disease status, and machine learning were combined to predict cytomegalovirus infection status. Every repertoire in the discovery cohort had been generated on one and the same sequencing platform. To study patterns of TCR occurrence, a later analysis re-analyzed previously published TCR beta repertoires from 650 to 750 donors and added high-resolution HLA genotyping. Rather than drawing on any new phenotypic data, the later analysis identified candidate immune exposures from TCR beta sequences and the way those sequences occurred across donors. The study profiled the T cell repertoires of approximately 700 subjects by immunosequencing and related them to cytomegalovirus serostatus. A separate validation cohort of approximately 130 different subjects was used in addition to the approximately 640-subject first cohort. Among the roughly 370 genotyped donors, around 81% belonged to the genetic ancestry cluster associated with self-reported Caucasian donors. On average, roughly 240,000 unique TCR beta nucleotide sequences were sequenced per donor among roughly 430 genotyped donors of the cohort, with 15% to 20% of those sequences being non-productive.

Receptor amplification or capture employed the immunoSEQ multiplex PCR assay. For the multiplex PCR, a mixture combining 60 forward primers for TCR Vbeta segments and 13 reverse primers for TCR Jbeta segments was used. Amplification of the CDR3 region of rearranged TCR beta genes was performed with a multiplex PCR assay on genomic DNA. The amplified TCR beta libraries were sequenced on the Illumina HiSeq System as 87-base-pair reads. Regarding the original processing steps: A later analysis counted 65 million to 90 million unique TCR beta chains across the 650 to 800 repertoires, and 9 million to 14 million of these chains were shared by at least two donors. To remove PCR and sequencing errors, raw reads were error-corrected and collapsed into unique sequences using a nearest-neighbor algorithm that merged closely related sequences. CDR3 sequences were aligned to IMGT reference sequences to assign V, D and J gene segments. Each retained sequence needed at least a six-nucleotide match to both a V gene segment and a J gene segment. Rearrangements were classified as productive when the CDR3 lacked stop codons and remained in frame with V and J, and all other rearrangements were classified as non-productive. CDR3 was defined by IMGT convention, running from the second conserved V-encoded cysteine to the conserved J-encoded phenylalanine. The earlier analysis of 587 of the donors excluded sequences that lacked an unambiguous match to a single V gene segment. In an earlier analysis of 450 to 700 of the donors, V segments were called functional above 56.7% productive rearrangements and were called segregating when the between-donor standard deviation exceeded 5%. A statistical classification framework was built for diagnosing cytomegalovirus status from the catalog of TCR beta chain sequences. In a later analysis, V and J genes were assigned by comparing TCR nucleotide sequences against IMGT/GENE-DB human TR gene sequences. The TCRdist pipeline was used in a later analysis to assign CDR3 sequences and most-parsimonious VDJ recombination scenarios. In a later analysis, each TCR beta chain was defined by its CDR3 amino acid sequence together with its V-gene family, and reads lacking a unique V-gene family were excluded. A later analysis removed 500 to 600 highly shared, low-generation-probability nucleotide sequences to deal with suspected cross-contamination and a sequencing artifact. A later analysis calculated a clonal expansion index for each public chain from normalized within-repertoire ranks of inferred template counts. In a later analysis, generation probabilities were computed using a VDJ recombination model fitted to out-of-frame rearrangements, and the results were checked against IGoR. In a later analysis, hypergeometric tests were used to score TCR-TCR, TCR-HLA and TCR-CMV co-occurrence, with a repertoire-size bias correction applied to TCR pairs. A later analysis estimated false discovery rates by permuting HLA or CMV assignments 20 times. In a later analysis, co-occurring TCRs were grouped using DBSCAN, with TCRdist sequence similarity added in when clustering inside HLA-allele-positive subsets. For co-occurrence clustering, repertoires with fewer than 30,000 or more than 120,000 public chains were excluded, along with four or five repertoires with anomalous nucleotide sharing. Drawn from immuneACCESS, this table holds only the in-frame rearrangements with V and J called that TCRdb kept. Clones are partly lost; checked studies trace under half to an unresolved V gene and leave the rest unexplained. Clone size and the V and J calls come from that table; the DNA yielded D and trimming. The sample's own table lists roughly 76,000 clones. The ten largest clones add up to roughly 2.4% of the sample.

The cohort was made up of approximately 670 healthy bone marrow donors. At the time of sampling, all cohort members were nominally healthy, though unrecorded immune exposures were likely present. The donor tested CMV seropositive, placing the donor among the approximately 290 seropositive members of the cohort. A peripheral blood sample was collected from each donor, and TCR beta sequencing was performed on peripheral blood mononuclear cells. Genomic DNA extraction from the blood cell samples was performed with the Qiagen DNeasy Blood Extraction Kit. With respect to this clone: This clone's antigen is unknown.

Beyond this particular receptor, the publication reports: A later analysis found that most CMV-associated TCR beta chains appeared HLA-restricted, with HLA associations seemingly driven largely by CMV exposure. This cohort had only TCR beta chains sequenced, and the lack of alpha or paired-chain data limited which features could be detected. A total of 150 to 200 TCR beta chains were listed by the study as associated with cytomegalovirus. A later genetic analysis associated a missense DCLRE1C variant with V-gene and J-gene trimming of TCR beta chains, and an independent cohort replicated the association. Broadly in line with IMGT annotations, most TCR beta V segments showed up in productive rearrangements about 87% or about 30% of the time in an earlier analysis of 450 to 600 of the donors. Because some donors lacked HLA typing at each locus, the association tests relied only on the typed subset. A later analysis associated 16,951 TCR beta sequences with specific HLA alleles at a false discovery rate of 0.05. When HLA alleles, especially DR and DQ, strongly co-occurred, TCR associations were difficult to assign to individual alleles. Correlated functional status among segregating V segments might reflect linkage disequilibrium, but an unknown experimental factor could not be ruled out. In a later analysis, TCR association rates were found to vary across HLA loci, with the most associated TCRs seen for DRB1 alleles and the fewest for HLA-C alleles. CMV serostatus was the only immune exposure information available for the cohort. Sequencing depth was assumed to be roughly uniform across donors in the presence/absence analyses, though that assumption may not hold. In a later analysis, HLA-associated TCR beta chains were found to be more clonally expanded and to have lower generation probabilities than equally common non-associated chains. A further reported finding was that TCR beta sequences accurately predicted the HLA-A and HLA-B alleles for most subjects in the first cohort. A later analysis reported that several top co-occurrence clusters appeared linked to parvovirus B19, influenza, CMV and Epstein-Barr virus. The classifier was reported to diagnose cytomegalovirus status with high specificity and sensitivity in both the original and validation cohorts. A cluster of highly shared sequence variants was judged likely to be a technical artifact of the sequencing pipeline. It was suggested by the authors that the approach could potentially be generalized to other disease states and immunological phenotypes. Three of the identified cytomegalovirus-associated TCR beta chains were confirmed in vitro to be specific for cytomegalovirus antigens. Compared with the approximately 720-donor mean, donors in an Asian-associated ancestry cluster had fewer N-insertions in productive TCRs, according to a later genetic analysis. Because counts were too low, roughly 16 rarely observed V segments, including chromosome 9 orphons, were excluded from the earlier analysis of several hundred of the donors. While some public TCRs were present in many individuals, most TCR sequences turned up only very rarely across donors.

The specimen sequenced was PBMCs. The sequence derives from a female donor in good health and CMV-seropositive.

The nucleotide sequence reads as follows: TGCAGCGTTGAAGATTCAGGGGGCGATCAGCCCCAGCATTTT. This yields the protein CSVEDSGGDQPQHF. The chain was built from TRBV29-1 and TRBJ1-5; 8 of the junction bases match TRBD1. Based on the germline V gene, the CDR1 and CDR2 sequences are SQVTM and ANQGSEA. The CDR3 covers 14 residues, taking in both the cysteine and the phenylalanine. Only CDR3 DNA is held: 42 bases, read in frame from base 1. The germline V end is reduced by 0 bases and the J end by 5 bases; junction bases left unmatched: 3.